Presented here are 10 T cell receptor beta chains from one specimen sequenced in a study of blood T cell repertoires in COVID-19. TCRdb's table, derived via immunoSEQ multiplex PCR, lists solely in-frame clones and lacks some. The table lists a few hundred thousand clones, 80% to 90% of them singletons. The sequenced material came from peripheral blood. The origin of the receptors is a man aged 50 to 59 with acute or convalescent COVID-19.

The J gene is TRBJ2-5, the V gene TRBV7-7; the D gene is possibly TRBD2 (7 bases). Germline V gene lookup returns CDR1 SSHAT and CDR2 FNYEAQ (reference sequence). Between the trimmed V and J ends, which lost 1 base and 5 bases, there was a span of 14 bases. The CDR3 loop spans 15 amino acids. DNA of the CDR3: TGTGCCAGCAGCTTAGGGGCGGGGGCTCGGGAGACCCAGTACTTC. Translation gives CASSLGAGARETQYF.

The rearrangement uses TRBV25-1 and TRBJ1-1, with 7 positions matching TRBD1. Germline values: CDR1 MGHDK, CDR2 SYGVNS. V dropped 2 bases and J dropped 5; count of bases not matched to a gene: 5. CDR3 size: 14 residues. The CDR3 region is CASSEPGGRTEAFF. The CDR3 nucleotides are TGTGCCAGCAGTGAACCAGGGGGTCGTACTGAAGCTTTCTTT.

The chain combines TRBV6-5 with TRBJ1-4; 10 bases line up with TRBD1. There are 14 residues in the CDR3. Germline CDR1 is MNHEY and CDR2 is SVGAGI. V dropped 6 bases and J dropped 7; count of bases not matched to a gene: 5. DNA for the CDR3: TGTGCCAGCAGGCCCTGGGACAGGGGTGAAAAACTGTTTTTT. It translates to CASRPWDRGEKLFF.

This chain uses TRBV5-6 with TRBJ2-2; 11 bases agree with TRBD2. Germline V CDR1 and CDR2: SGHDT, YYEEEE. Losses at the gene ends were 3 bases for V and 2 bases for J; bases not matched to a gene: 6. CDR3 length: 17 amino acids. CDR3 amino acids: CASSWVGLAANTGELFF. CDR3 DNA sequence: TGTGCCAGCAGCTGGGTGGGACTAGCGGCCAACACCGGGGAGCTGTTTTTT.

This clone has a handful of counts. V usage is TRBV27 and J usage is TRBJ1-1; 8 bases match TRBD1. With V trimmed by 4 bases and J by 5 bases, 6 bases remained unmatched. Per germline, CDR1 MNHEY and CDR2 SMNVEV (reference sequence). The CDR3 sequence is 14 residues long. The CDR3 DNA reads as TGTGCCAGCAGTTGGACAGGGTGGACAACTGAAGCTTTCTTT. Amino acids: CASSWTGWTTEAFF.

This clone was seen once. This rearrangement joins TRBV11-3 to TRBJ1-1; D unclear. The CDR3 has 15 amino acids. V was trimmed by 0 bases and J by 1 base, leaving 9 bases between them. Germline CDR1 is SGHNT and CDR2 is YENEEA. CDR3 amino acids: CASSLDSSRNTEAFF. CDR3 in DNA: TGTGCCAGCAGCTTAGATAGCTCCAGGAACACTGAAGCTTTCTTT. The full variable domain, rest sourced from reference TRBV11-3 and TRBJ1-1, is EAGVVQSPRYKIIEKKQPVAFWCNPISGHNTLYWYLQNLGQGPELLIRYENEEAVDDSQLPKDRFSAERLKGVDSTLKIQPAELGDSAVYLCASSLDSSRNTEAFFGQGTRLTVV.

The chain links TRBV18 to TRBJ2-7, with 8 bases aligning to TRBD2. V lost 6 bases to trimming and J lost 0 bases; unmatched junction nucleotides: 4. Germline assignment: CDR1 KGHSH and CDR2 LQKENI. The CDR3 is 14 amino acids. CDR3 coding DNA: TGTGCCAGCTCCCGGGGGGGCGACTCCTACGAGCAGTACTTC. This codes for CASSRGGDSYEQYF.

The DNA for the CDR3 is TGTGCCAGCAGTTTAATCCAGGGTGGCGAGCAGTACTTC. Translated: CASSLIQGGEQYF. The J gene is TRBJ2-7, the V gene TRBV12-3 or TRBV12-4, with D possibly TRBD1 on 5 matching bases. The V end lost 2 bases, the J end lost 6 bases, and 11 bases lay between the germline ends. CDR3 length: 13 amino acids.

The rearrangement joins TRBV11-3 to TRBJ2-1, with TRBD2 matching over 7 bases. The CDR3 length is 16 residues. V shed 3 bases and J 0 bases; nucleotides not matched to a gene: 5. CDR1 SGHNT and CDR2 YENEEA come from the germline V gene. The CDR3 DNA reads TGTGCCAGCAGCTTTGGGGGGGGGAGCTCCTACAATGAGCAGTTCTTC. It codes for CASSFGGGSSYNEQFF.

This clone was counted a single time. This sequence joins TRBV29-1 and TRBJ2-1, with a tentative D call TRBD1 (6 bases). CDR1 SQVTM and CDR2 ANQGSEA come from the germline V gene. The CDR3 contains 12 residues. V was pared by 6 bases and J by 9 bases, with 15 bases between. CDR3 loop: CSVTQTGLEQFF. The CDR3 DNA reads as TGCAGCGTCACCCAAACAGGGCTTGAGCAGTTCTTC.